One and the same sample provided the 16 T cell receptor beta chains below, sequenced in a study of regulatory T cells in long-lasting Graves disease. The sample's time point: persistent/refractory GD, antithyroid drugs over 5 years with positive TRAb. There was RNA extracted from PBMCs, and the TCR library was made from it. Combining iRepertoire HTBI primers with Arm-PCR of CDR3 regions, the authors built TCR beta libraries. TCRdb independently ran MiXCR on the multiplex PCR reads; one entry per CDR3 protein. Among approximately 400,000 distinct CDR3 sequences listed, around a quarter were seen once. Sequencing was performed on peripheral blood mononuclear cells (PBMCs), taken when the disease was refractory, from a patient treated with antithyroid drugs. These receptors all come from a female donor with Graves disease.

This clonotype was found a few times. The chain couples TRBV7-9 to TRBJ2-5, with D possibly being TRBD1 or TRBD2 (5 bases each). CDR1 and CDR2 (germline): SEHNR, FQNEAQ (reference sequence). V was pared by 6 bases and J by 12 bases, with 17 bases between. The CDR3 extends over 12 amino acids. CDR3 protein: CASRPDTRAKYF. For the CDR3, the DNA is TGTGCCAGCAGACCGGACACGAGGGCAAAGTACTTC.

In this sample, this clonotype turned up a few times. Given a much more abundant clone one base away, this may be a read error. The J gene is TRBJ1-2, the V gene TRBV2, with a possible D match to TRBD1 (5 bases). From germline, CDR1 is SNHLY and CDR2 FYNNEI. The CDR3 has 14 amino acids. Here the CDR3 DNA reads TGTGGCAGCAGTGAAGATGCCAGGGCTACTGGCTACACCTTC. It encodes CGSSEDARATGYTF.

Notes on this clonotype: A read error may be the cause here, since a much bigger clone is one base away. The chain couples TRBV10-2 to TRBJ1-1; unclear D gene. Germline CDR1 and CDR2: WSHSY and SAAADI. There are 15 residues in the CDR3. CDR3 DNA sequence: TGCGCCAGCAGAATGAAGGGCTGGCTGAACGCTGAAGCTTTCTTT. It yields the protein CASRMKGWLNAEAFF.

The CDR3 DNA sequence: TGCAGCGTTGTGAGCAGGACTAGCTTCTCTGGGGCCAACGTCCTGACTTTC. Its protein is CSVVSRTSFSGANVLTF. The chain links TRBV29-1 to TRBJ2-6; 8 bases align to TRBD2. V shed 4 bases and J 0 bases; nucleotides not matched to a gene: 8. This CDR3 spans 17 amino acids. Germline V CDR1 and CDR2: SQVTM, ANQGSEA.

The CDR3 DNA follows: TGTGCCAGCAGTTTCTTGGTGGGCGGGGTCGGGACCCAGTACTTC. It yields the protein CASSFLVGGVGTQYF. The chain combines TRBV12-3 or TRBV12-4 with TRBJ2-5, with D perhaps matching TRBD2 (6 bases). The CDR3 sequence is 15 residues long. V was shortened by 3 bases and J by 7 bases, with 18 bases between the two germline ends.

This clonotype showed up many times. This chain connects TRBV20-1 to TRBJ2-7; TRBD2 matches at 11 bases. The CDR3 length is 15 residues. Germline CDR1 reads DFQATT; CDR2 reads SNEGSKA (reference sequence). After removal of 3 bases from V and 6 bases from J, the junction contained 10 bases not matched to a gene. In DNA form, the CDR3 reads TGCAGTGCTAGGAAGAGAACTAGCGGGAGCGCCGAGCAGTACTTC. Translating gives CSARKRTSGSAEQYF.

The gene calls are TRBV7-9 and TRBJ1-4; no definite D call. The CDR3 spans 17 residues. CDR1 is SEHNR, CDR2 FQNEAQ, per germline (reference sequence). The germline V and J ends were trimmed by 2 bases and 1 base, with 14 bases remaining between them. The CDR3 sequence is CASSLNFGGRTNEKLFF. In DNA form, the CDR3 reads TGTGCCAGCAGCTTAAATTTTGGAGGACGAACTAATGAAAAACTGTTTTTT. The whole variable domain, filled in from reference TRBV7-9 and TRBJ1-4, reads DTGVSQNPRHKITKRGQNVTFRCDPISEHNRLYWYRQTLGQGPEFLTYFQNEAQLEKSRLLSDRFSAERPKGSFSTLEIQRTEQGDSAMYLCASSLNFGGRTNEKLFFGSGTQLSVL.

V and J are TRBV11-2 and TRBJ2-7; 11 nucleotides align to TRBD1. V was pared by 5 bases and J by 2 bases, with 5 bases of the junction left unmatched. Germline loops: CDR1 SGHAT, CDR2 FQNNGV. The CDR3 has 15 amino acids. CDR3 amino acids: CASSRPGQGAYEQYF. CDR3 bases: TGTGCCAGCAGCCGGCCGGGACAGGGGGCCTACGAGCAGTACTTC.

This clonotype was counted only a few times. The rearrangement uses TRBV5-1 and TRBJ1-1; TRBD1 aligns across 7 bases. Unmatched junction bases numbered 9, after V lost 0 bases and J lost 1 base. The V gene's germline CDR1 is SGHRS and CDR2 YFSETQ. The CDR3 consists of 17 residues. CDR3 loop: CASSLAGGTAQNTEAFF. CDR3 in DNA: TGCGCCAGCAGCTTGGCCGGGGGGACAGCCCAGAACACTGAAGCTTTCTTT. Full variable domain (remainder filled in from reference TRBV5-1 and TRBJ1-1): KAGVTQTPRYLIKTRGQQVTLSCSPISGHRSVSWYQQTPGQGLQFLFEYFSETQRNKGNFPGRFSGRQFSNSRSEMNVSTLELGDSALYLCASSLAGGTAQNTEAFFGQGTRLTVV.

This clonotype was observed many times. The chain recombines TRBV28 with TRBJ1-5; D might be TRBD1 (6 bases). The germline V gene has CDR1 MDHEN and CDR2 SYDVKM. This CDR3 contains 16 residues. Trimming removed 5 bases from V and 2 bases from J, with 16 bases in between. CDR3 amino acids: CASSDTGASGNQPQHF. The CDR3 DNA is TGTGCCAGCAGTGACACGGGGGCCTCGGGCAATCAGCCCCAGCATTTT. The full variable domain, with the rest looked up from reference TRBV28 and TRBJ1-5, is DVKVTQSSRYLVKRTGEKVFLECVQDMDHENMFWYRQDPGLGLRLIYFSYDVKMKEKGDIPEGYSVSREKKERFSLILESASTNQTSMYLCASSDTGASGNQPQHFGDGTRLSIL.

This clonotype was detected a few times. V and J are TRBV11-3 and TRBJ2-7, with 7 bases identical to TRBD2. With 0 bases clipped from V and 6 bases from J, the junction kept 11 bases outside the gene matches. CDR1 and CDR2 from the germline V gene are SGHNT and YENEEA. The length of the CDR3 is 16 residues. CDR3 sequence reads: CASSLDSRGSPREQYF. CDR3 bases: TGTGCCAGCAGCTTAGATTCTCGCGGGAGCCCTCGCGAGCAGTACTTC.

Worth noting for this clonotype: A much larger clone lies a single base off, so this may be a read error. The chain uses TRBV3-1 and TRBJ2-1, with TRBD1 matching 8 bases. The last part of the DNA fits TRBJ2-5 better; the J call may be wrong. Germline V lookup: CDR1 LGHDT, CDR2 YNNKEL (reference sequence). The CDR3 loop spans 17 amino acids. CDR3 DNA sequence: TGTGCCAGCAGCTTCGGTCCGGACAGGGCGTACCAAGGGACCCAGTACTTC. Protein: CASSFGPDRAYQGTQYF.

This clonotype appeared many times. The rearrangement joins TRBV28 to TRBJ1-1, with 7 positions matching TRBD1. V dropped 6 bases and J dropped 12; count of bases not matched to a gene: 10. The CDR3 runs 12 residues. From germline, CDR1 is MDHEN and CDR2 SYDVKM. DNA of the CDR3: TGTGCCAGCAGCCCAACGACAGGGAGCTCTTTCTTT. Encoded protein: CASSPTTGSSFF.

This clonotype was counted at least ten times. The V call is TRBV2, the J call TRBJ1-5; D gene unclear. Germline CDR1 and CDR2: SNHLY and FYNNEI. CDR3 size: 13 residues. V was clipped by 4 bases and J by 3 bases, with 7 bases between them. CDR3 in amino acids: CASSAGDNQPQHF. CDR3 sequence (DNA): TGTGCCAGCAGTGCTGGCGACAATCAGCCCCAGCATTTT.

This chain uses TRBV6-2 or TRBV6-3 with TRBJ2-7; D possibly corresponds to TRBD1 (6 bases). The V gene's germline CDR1 is MNHEY and CDR2 SVGEGT. V lost 6 bases and J lost 3, with 33 bases in between. The CDR3 spans 20 residues. CDR3 protein: CASRGSSPGHRTFINYEQYF. The CDR3 DNA reads TGTGCCAGCAGGGGGTCGAGCCCGGGACACCGGACTTTCATCAACTACGAGCAGTACTTC.

This clonotype showed up just a few times. The CDR3: CSVEKDRYEQYF. CDR3 nucleotides: TGCAGCGTTGAAAAGGACAGGTACGAGCAGTACTTC. The V call is TRBV29-1, the J call TRBJ2-7; 7 positions agree with TRBD1. Germline CDR1 and CDR2: SQVTM and ANQGSEA. This CDR3 contains 12 residues. The V segment lost 2 bases and the J segment 4 bases; nucleotides outside the gene matches: 2.